This T cell receptor beta chain stems from a study of cytomegalovirus exposure and HLA in healthy donors. General study findings and limits: There were reportedly fewer N-insertions in an Asian-associated ancestry cluster than the roughly 670-donor mean, in a later analysis. It was taken for granted in presence/absence analyses that sequencing depth across donors was roughly uniform.

With respect to this clone: The antigen is not known.

Germline CDR1 SGHVS, CDR2 FQNEAQ. Unmatched junction bases numbered 7, after V lost 3 bases and J lost 6 bases. This CDR3 has 14 amino acids. Both 60 Vbeta primers and 13 Jbeta primers went into the PCR. This table comes from immunoSEQ multiplex PCR, and its TCRdb copy is limited to in-frame clones, with some not included. The profile shows some 60,000 clones, under 80% of them singletons. Participants comprised healthy donors of bone marrow. The rearrangement uses TRBV7-8 and TRBJ2-7; 8 bases are a match to TRBD1. The sequenced sample was PBMCs. This clonotype was sampled from a woman in her twenties or thirties in good health and CMV-seronegative. The DNA for the CDR3 is TGTGCCAGCAGCTTGGACAGGGCATTAGGCGAGCAGTACTTC. Amino acid sequence: CASSLDRALGEQYF.